This TCR beta chain was recorded in a study of T cell changes during pregnancy in multiple sclerosis. Germline V gene sequence: CDR1 LNHDA, CDR2 SQIVND (reference sequence). After removal of 2 bases from V and 1 base from J, the junction contained 1 base not matched to a gene. The CDR3 runs to 14 residues. TCRdb's copy holds only in-frame clones and misses some; the assay was immunoSEQ multiplex PCR. Altogether about 60,000 clones are present, about 92% being singletons, with the ten largest covering roughly 0.19%. The material was CD4+ T cells from peripheral blood mononuclear cells, obtained in the second trimester of pregnancy. V and J are TRBV19 and TRBJ2-7; the match to TRBD2 covers 8 bases. The clonotype was recovered from a female donor with multiple sclerosis, enrolled in a pregnancy study. The CDR3 spells CASSITSGSYEQYF. In DNA form, the CDR3 reads TGTGCCAGTAGTATAACTAGCGGTTCCTACGAGCAGTACTTC.